This paragraph reports one TCR beta chain. As yet, its antigen is unknown. The V gene end was trimmed by 6 bases and the J gene end by 8 bases; junction bases not matched to a gene: 10. Germline V gene data show CDR1 as MNHEY and CDR2 as SVGAGI. The CDR3 totals 15 residues. Systemic immunosuppression or a history of autoimmune disease excluded patients. The data belong to a study of OX40 agonist ivuxolimab in advanced cancers. Study-level background: Ivuxolimab, an antibody that agonizes OX40 (CD134), was administered to the patients. Recorded diagnoses for dose-escalation patients were hepatocellular carcinoma, melanoma, renal cell or head and neck cancer.

This table comes from immunoSEQ multiplex PCR, and its TCRdb copy is limited to in-frame clones, with some not included. This sample has some 25,000 clones, with more than 80% found just once. General study points: Expanded peripheral T cells had an undetermined antigen specificity.

The sequences come from CD4+ or CD8+ T cells sorted from blood, collected in a trial of the OX40 agonist ivuxolimab. The sequence was obtained from an adult with an advanced solid tumor such as melanoma, head and neck, liver or kidney cancer. The rearrangement links TRBV6-5 to TRBJ1-2; 12 nucleotides match TRBD1. As DNA, the CDR3 is TGTGCCAGCAGGCCTGGGACAGGGGGCTTCCAGGGCTACACCTTC. It translates to CASRPGTGGFQGYTF.